This TCR beta chain was profiled in a study of blood T cell repertoires in COVID-19. The overall study: There were acute and convalescent COVID-19 samples, and they came from the United States, Italy and Spain.

TCRdb's copy holds only in-frame clones and misses some; the assay was immunoSEQ multiplex PCR. The sample holds 290,000 or so clones, approximately 82% seen once. This clonotype was sampled from a man aged 40-50 years who had been exposed to COVID-19. Source material: PBMCs or T cells enriched from blood (not recorded which).

CDR3 bases: TGTGCCAGCAGCCCCCGCGGGGCGTCGGGGGAGCTGTTTTTT. It translates to CASSPRGASGELFF. This chain joins TRBV7-3 and TRBJ2-2; D possibly corresponds to TRBD2 (6 bases). The CDR3 consists of 14 residues. V lost 5 bases to trimming and J lost 8 bases, with 15 bases between them. The germline V gene encodes CDR1 SGHTA and CDR2 FQGTGA. Complete variable domain (other parts from reference TRBV7-3 and TRBJ2-2): GAGVSQTPSNKVTEKGKYVELRCDPISGHTALYWYRQSLGQGPEFLIYFQGTGAADDSGLPNDRFFAVRPEGSVSTLKIQRTERGDSAVYLCASSPRGASGELFFGEGSRLTVL.